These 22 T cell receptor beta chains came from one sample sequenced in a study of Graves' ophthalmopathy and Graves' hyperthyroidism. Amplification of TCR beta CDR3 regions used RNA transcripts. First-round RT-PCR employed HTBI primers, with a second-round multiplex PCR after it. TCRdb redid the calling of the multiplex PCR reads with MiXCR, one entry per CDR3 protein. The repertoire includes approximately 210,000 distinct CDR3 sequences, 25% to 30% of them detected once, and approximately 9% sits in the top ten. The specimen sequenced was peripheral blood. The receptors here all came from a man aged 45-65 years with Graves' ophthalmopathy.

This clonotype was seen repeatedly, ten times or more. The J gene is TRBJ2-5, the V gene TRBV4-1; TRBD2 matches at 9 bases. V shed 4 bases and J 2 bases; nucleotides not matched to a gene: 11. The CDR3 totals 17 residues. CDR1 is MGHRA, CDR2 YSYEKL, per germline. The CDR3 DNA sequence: TGCGCCAGCAGCCTAGAACCTAGCGGGGCATTACAAGAGACCCAGTACTTC. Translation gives CASSLEPSGALQETQYF.

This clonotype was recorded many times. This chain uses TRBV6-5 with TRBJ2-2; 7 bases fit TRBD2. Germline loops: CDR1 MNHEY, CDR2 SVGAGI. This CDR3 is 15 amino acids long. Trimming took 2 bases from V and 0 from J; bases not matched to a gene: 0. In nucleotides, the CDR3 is TGTGCCAGCAGTTACGGACTAGCGAACACCGGGGAGCTGTTTTTT. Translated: CASSYGLANTGELFF.

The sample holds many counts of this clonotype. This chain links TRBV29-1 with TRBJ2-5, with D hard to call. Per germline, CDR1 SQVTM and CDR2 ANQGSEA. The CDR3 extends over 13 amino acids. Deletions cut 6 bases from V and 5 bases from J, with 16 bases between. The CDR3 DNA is TGCAGCGTCGACGGATGGGATGGGGAGACCCAGTACTTC. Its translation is CSVDGWDGETQYF.

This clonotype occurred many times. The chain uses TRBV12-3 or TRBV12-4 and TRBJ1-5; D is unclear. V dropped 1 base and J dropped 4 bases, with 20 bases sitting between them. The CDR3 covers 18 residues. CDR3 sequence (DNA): TGTGCCAGCAGTTTAGAGGGTTCTTTTGGAGTTGGGAATCAGCCCCAGCATTTT. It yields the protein CASSLEGSFGVGNQPQHF.

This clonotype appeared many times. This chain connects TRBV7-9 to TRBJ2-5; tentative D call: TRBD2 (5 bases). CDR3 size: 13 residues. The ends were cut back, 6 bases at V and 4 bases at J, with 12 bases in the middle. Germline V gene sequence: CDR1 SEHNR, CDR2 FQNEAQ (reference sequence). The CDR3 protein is CASSSLEGETQYF. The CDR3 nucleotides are TGTGCCAGCAGTTCACTAGAAGGAGAGACCCAGTACTTC.

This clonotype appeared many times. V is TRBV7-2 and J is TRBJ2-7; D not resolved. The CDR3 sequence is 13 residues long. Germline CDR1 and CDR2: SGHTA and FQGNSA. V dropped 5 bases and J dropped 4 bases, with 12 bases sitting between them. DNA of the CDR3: TGTGCCAGCAGCATGTCGAAGGGTTACGAGCAGTACTTC. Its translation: CASSMSKGYEQYF. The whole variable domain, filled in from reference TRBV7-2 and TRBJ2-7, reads GAGVSQSPSNKVTEKGKDVELRCDPISGHTALYWYRQSLGQGLEFLIYFQGNSAPDKSGLPSDRFSAERTGGSVSTLTIQRTQQEDSAVYLCASSMSKGYEQYFGPGTRLTVT.

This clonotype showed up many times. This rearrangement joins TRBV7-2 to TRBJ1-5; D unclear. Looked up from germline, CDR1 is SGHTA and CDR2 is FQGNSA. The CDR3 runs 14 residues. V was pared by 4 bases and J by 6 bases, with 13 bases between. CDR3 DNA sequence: TGTGCCAGCAGCTCCTTCCTGCCAGGTCAGCCCCAGCATTTT. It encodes CASSSFLPGQPQHF.

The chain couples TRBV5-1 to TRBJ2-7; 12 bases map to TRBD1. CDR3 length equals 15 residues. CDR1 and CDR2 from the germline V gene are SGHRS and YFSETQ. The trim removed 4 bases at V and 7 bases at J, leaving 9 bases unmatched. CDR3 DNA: TGCGCCAGCAGCACCCAGGGACAGGGGGCAAGAGAGCAGTACTTC. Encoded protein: CASSTQGQGAREQYF.

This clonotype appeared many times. CDR3 in amino acids: CASSTGTGASYEQYF. Written as DNA, the CDR3 is TGTGCCAGCAGTACCGGGACAGGGGCGTCCTACGAGCAGTACTTC. This chain links TRBV2 with TRBJ2-7; 10 bases match TRBD1. V shed 5 bases and J 1 base; nucleotides not matched to a gene: 5. This CDR3 region has 15 residues. CDR1 and CDR2 from the germline V gene are SNHLY and FYNNEI.

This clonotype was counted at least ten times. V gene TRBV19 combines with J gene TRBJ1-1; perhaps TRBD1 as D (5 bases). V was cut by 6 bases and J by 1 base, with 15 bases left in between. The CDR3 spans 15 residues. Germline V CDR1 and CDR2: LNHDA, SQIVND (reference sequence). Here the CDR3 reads CASSHVRQRNTEAFF. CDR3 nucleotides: TGTGCCAGTAGCCACGTCCGACAGAGGAACACTGAAGCTTTCTTT.

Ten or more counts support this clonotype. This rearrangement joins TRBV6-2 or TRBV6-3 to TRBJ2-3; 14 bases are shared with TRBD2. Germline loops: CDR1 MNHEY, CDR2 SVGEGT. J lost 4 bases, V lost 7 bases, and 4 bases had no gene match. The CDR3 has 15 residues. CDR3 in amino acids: CASIGLAGGPDTQYF. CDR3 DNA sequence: TGTGCCAGCATCGGACTAGCGGGAGGCCCAGATACGCAGTATTTT.

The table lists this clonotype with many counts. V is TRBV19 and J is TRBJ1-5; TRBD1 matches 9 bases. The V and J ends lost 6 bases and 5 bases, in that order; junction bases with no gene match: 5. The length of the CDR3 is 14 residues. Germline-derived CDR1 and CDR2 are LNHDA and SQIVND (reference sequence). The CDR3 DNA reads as TGTGCCAGTAGCCCGACAGGGGGATATCAGCCCCAGCATTTT. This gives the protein CASSPTGGYQPQHF.

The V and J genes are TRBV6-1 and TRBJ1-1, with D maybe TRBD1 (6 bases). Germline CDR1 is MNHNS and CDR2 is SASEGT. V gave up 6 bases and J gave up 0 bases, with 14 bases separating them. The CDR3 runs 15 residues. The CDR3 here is CASRQRTALNTEAFF. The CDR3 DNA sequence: TGTGCCAGCAGGCAGAGGACAGCCTTGAACACTGAAGCTTTCTTT.

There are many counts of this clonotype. CDR3 residues: CASRPTGDYEQYF. CDR3 DNA: TGTGCCAGCAGGCCAACAGGGGACTACGAGCAGTACTTC. The rearrangement uses TRBV12-3 or TRBV12-4 and TRBJ2-7; 7 positions match TRBD1. With V trimmed by 6 bases and J by 3 bases, 5 bases remained unmatched. CDR3 length equals 13 residues.

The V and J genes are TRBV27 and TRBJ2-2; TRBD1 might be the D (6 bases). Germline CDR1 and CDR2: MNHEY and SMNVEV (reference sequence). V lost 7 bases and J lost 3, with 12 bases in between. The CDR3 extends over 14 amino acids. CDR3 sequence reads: CASIGQRDTGELFF. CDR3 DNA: TGTGCCAGCATAGGACAGAGGGACACCGGGGAGCTGTTTTTT.

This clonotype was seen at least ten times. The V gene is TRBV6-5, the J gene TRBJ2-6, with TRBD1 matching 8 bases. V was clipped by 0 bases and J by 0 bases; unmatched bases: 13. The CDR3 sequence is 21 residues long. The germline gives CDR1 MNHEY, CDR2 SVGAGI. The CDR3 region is CASSYSKPPGTGSSGANVLTF. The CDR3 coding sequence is TGTGCCAGCAGTTACTCGAAACCTCCCGGGACAGGAAGCTCTGGGGCCAACGTCCTGACTTTC.

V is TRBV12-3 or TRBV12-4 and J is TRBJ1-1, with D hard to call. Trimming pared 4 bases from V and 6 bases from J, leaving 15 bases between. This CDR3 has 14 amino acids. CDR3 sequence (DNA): TGTGCCAGCAGTTCACATTCCGGGGTCCCTGAAGCTTTCTTT. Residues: CASSSHSGVPEAFF.

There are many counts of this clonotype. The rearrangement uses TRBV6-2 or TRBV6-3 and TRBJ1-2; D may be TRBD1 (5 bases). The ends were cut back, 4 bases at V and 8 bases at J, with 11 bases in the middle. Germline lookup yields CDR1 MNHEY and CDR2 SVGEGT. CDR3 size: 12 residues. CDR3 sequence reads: CASSSRGDGYTF. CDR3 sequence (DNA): TGTGCCAGCAGTTCCCGCGGGGACGGCTACACCTTC.

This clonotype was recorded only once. This CDR3 reads CAISTGTALNTEAFF. CDR3 bases: TGTGCCATCAGTACCGGGACAGCCTTGAACACTGAAGCTTTCTTT. The V and J genes are TRBV10-3 and TRBJ1-1; 7 bases match TRBD1. V was clipped by 5 bases and J by 0 bases; unmatched bases: 6. The germline gives CDR1 ENHRY, CDR2 SYGVKD. This CDR3 is 15 amino acids long.

The CDR3: CASSDRGGQANVLTF. The CDR3 DNA sequence: TGTGCCAGCAGTGACAGGGGGGGACAGGCCAACGTCCTGACTTTC. The chain combines TRBV6-4 with TRBJ2-6; perhaps TRBD2 as D (7 bases). The CDR3 contains 15 residues. V lost 2 bases and J 6 bases, leaving 11 bases between the germline ends. Germline CDR1 MRHNA, CDR2 SNTAGT.

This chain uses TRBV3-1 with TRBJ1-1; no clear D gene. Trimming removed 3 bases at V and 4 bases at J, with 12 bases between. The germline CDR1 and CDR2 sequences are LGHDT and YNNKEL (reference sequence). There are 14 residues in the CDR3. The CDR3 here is CASSQRLGSTEAFF. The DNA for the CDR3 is TGTGCCAGCAGCCAGAGACTGGGGAGCACTGAAGCTTTCTTT.

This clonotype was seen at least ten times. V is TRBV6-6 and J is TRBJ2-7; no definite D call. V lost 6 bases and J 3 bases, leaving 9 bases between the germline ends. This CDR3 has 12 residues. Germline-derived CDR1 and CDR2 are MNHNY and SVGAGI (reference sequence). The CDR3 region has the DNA TGTGCCAGCAGCCCTCAGGACTACGAGCAGTACTTC. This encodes CASSPQDYEQYF.